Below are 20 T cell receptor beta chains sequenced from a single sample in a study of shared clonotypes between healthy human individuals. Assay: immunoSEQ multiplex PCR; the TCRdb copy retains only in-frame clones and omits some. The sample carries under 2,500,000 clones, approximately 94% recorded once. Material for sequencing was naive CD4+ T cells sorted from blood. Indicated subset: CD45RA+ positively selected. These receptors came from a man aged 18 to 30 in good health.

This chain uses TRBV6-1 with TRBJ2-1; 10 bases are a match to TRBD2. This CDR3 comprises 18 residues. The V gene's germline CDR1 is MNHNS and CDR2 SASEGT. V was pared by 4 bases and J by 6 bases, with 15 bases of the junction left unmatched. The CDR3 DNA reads TGTGCCAGCAGTGGGTGGGCTCTAGCGGGAGTGGTCGGCAATGAGCAGTTCTTC. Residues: CASSGWALAGVVGNEQFF.

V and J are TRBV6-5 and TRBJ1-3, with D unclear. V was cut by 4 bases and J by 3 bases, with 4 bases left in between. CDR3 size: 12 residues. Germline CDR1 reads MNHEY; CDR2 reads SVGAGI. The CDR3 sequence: CASSSDGNTIYF. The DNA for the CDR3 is TGTGCCAGCAGTTCAGATGGAAACACCATATATTTT.

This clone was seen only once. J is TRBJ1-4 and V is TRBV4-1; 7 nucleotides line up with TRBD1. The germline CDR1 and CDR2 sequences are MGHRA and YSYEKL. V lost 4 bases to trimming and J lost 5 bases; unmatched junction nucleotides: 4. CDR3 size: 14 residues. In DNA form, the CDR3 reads TGCGCCAGCAGCCCCGGGACAGTAAATGAAAAACTGTTTTTT. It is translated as CASSPGTVNEKLFF.

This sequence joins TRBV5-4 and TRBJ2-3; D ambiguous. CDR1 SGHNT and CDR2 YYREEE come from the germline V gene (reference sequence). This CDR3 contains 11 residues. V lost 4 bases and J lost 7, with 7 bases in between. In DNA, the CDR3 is TGTGCCAGCAGCCTGGAGAATACGCAGTATTTT. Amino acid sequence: CASSLENTQYF.

CDR3 sequence: CALGGANRYEQYF. CDR3 in DNA: TGTGCCTTAGGGGGGGCTAACCGTTACGAGCAGTACTTC. V is TRBV2 and J is TRBJ2-7, with a weak D call TRBD2 (7 bases). The CDR3 runs to 13 residues. Germline values: CDR1 SNHLY, CDR2 FYNNEI. V lost 11 bases and J lost 4, with 18 bases in between.

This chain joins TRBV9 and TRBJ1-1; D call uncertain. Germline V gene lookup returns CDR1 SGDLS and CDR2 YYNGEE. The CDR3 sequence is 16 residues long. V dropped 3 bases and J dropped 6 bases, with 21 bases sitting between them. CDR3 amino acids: CASSARRENVGAEAFF. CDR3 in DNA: TGTGCCAGCAGCGCTCGCCGGGAAAACGTGGGAGCTGAAGCTTTCTTT.

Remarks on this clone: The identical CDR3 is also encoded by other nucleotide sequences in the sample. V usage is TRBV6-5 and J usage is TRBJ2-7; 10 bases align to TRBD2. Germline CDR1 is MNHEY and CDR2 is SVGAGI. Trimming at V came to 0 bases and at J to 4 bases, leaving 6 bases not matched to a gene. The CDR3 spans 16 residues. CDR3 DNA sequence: TGTGCCAGCAGTTACTCTTCTCTAGCGGGAGCGTACGAGCAGTACTTC. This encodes CASSYSSLAGAYEQYF.

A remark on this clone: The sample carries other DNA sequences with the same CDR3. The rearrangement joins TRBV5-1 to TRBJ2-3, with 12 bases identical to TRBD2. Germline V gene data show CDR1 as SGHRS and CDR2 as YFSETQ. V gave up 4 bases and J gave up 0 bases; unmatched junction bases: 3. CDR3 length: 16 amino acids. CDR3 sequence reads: CASSSGTSGSTDTQYF. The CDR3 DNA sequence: TGCGCCAGCAGCAGTGGGACTAGCGGGAGCACAGATACGCAGTATTTT. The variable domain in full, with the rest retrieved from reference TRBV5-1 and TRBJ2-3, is KAGVTQTPRYLIKTRGQQVTLSCSPISGHRSVSWYQQTPGQGLQFLFEYFSETQRNKGNFPGRFSGRQFSNSRSEMNVSTLELGDSALYLCASSSGTSGSTDTQYFGPGTRLTVL.

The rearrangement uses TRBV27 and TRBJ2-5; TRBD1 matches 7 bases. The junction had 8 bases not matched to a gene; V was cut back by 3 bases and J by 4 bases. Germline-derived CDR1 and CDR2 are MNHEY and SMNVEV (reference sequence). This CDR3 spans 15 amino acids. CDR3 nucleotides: TGTGCCAGCAGTTTCGTGGGGACAGTGAGAGAGACCCAGTACTTC. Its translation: CASSFVGTVRETQYF.

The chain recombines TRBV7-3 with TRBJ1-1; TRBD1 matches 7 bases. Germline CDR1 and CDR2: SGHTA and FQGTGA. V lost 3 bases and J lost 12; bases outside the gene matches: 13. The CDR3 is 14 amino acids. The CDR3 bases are TGTGCCAGCAGCTTGCAACCTGGCAGGGGGAGAACTTTCTTT. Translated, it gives CASSLQPGRGRTFF.

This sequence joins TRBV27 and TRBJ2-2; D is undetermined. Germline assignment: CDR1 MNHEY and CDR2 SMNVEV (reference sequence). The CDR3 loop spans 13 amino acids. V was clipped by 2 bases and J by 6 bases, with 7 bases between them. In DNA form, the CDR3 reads TGTGCCAGCAGTTTAGACGCTCCCGGGGAGCTGTTTTTT. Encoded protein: CASSLDAPGELFF.

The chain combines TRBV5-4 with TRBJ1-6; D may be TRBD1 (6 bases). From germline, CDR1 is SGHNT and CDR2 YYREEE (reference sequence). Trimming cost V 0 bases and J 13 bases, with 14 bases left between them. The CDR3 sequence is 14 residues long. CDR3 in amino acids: CASSLGPGEGPLHF. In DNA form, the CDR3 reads TGTGCCAGCAGCTTGGGTCCAGGGGAGGGGCCCCTCCACTTT.

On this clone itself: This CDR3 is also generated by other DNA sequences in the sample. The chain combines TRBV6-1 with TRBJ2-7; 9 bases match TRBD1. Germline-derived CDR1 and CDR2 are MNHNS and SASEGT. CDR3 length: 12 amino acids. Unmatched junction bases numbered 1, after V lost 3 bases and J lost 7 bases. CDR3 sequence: CASSETGGEQYF. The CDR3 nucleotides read TGTGCCAGCAGTGAGACAGGGGGGGAGCAGTACTTC.

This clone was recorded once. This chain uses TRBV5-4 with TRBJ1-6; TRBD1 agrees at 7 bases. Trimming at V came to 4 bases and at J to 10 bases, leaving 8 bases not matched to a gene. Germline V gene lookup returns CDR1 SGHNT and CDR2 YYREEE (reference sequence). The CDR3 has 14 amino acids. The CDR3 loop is CASSRGQLQSPLHF. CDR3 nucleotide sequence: TGTGCCAGCAGCCGGGGACAGCTACAATCACCCCTCCACTTT.

The CDR3 DNA sequence: TGCGCCAGCAGTCAATCTTCAGCAGGCTCCTACGAGCAGTACTTC. Protein: CASSQSSAGSYEQYF. The chain uses TRBV23-1 and TRBJ2-7; D uncertain. TRBV23-1 is filed as an ORF, its function uncertain. The CDR3 covers 15 residues. The ends were cut back, 0 bases at V and 0 bases at J, with 9 bases in the middle.

CDR3 DNA sequence: TGTGCCAGCACCTCGAGGGACGGACCCTACGAGCAGTACTTC. Translated: CASTSRDGPYEQYF. J is TRBJ2-7 and V is TRBV2, with D perhaps TRBD1 or TRBD2 (5 bases each). CDR1 SNHLY and CDR2 FYNNEI come from the germline V gene. The CDR3 is 14 residues long. Deletions cut 7 bases from V and 2 bases from J, with 15 bases between.

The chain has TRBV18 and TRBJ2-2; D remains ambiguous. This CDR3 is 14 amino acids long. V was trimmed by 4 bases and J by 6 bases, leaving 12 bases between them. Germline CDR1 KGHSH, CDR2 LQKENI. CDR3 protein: CASSLKDPSGELFF. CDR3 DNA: TGTGCCAGCTCACTAAAGGACCCGTCCGGGGAGCTGTTTTTT.

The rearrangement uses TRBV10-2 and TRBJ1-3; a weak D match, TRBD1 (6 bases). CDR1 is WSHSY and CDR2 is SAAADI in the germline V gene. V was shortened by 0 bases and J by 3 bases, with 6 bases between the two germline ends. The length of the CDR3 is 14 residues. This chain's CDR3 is CASSESGGGNTIYF. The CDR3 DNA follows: TGCGCCAGCAGTGAGTCAGGGGGTGGAAACACCATATATTTT.

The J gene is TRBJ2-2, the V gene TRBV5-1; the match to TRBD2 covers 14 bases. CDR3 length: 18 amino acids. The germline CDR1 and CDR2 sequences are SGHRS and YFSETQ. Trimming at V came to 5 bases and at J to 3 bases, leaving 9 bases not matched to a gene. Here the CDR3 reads CASSPGTSGSWDTGELFF. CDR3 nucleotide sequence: TGCGCCAGCAGTCCCGGGACTAGCGGGAGCTGGGACACCGGGGAGCTGTTTTTT.

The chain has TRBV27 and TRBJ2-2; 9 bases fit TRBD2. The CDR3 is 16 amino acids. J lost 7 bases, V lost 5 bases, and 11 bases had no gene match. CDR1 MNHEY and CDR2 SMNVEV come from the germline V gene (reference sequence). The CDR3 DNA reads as TGTGCCAGCAGTGTCCGTGAGCGGGGGGCGAACGGGGAGCTGTTTTTT. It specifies CASSVRERGANGELFF.